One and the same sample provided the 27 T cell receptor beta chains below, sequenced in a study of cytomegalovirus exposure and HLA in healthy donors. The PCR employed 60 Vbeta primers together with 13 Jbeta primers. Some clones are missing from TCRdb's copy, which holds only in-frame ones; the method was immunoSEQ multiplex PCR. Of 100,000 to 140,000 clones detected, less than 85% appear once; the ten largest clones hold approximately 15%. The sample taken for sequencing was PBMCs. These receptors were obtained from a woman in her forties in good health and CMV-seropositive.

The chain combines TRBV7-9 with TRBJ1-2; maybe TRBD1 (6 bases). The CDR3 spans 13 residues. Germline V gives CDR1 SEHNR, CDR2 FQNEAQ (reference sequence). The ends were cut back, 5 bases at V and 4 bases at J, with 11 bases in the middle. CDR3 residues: CASSPGQFYGYTF. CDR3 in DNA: TGTGCCAGCAGCCCGGGACAATTCTATGGCTACACCTTC.

CDR3: CARTTLGVAGGVTTDTQYF. DNA for the CDR3: TGTGCCCGGACCACTTTAGGGGTAGCGGGGGGGGTAACGACAGATACGCAGTATTTT. J is TRBJ2-3 and V is TRBV30, with TRBD2 matching 11 bases. This CDR3 is built from 19 residues. CDR1 and CDR2 (germline): GTSNPN, SVGIG (reference sequence). Trimming at V came to 8 bases and at J to 3 bases, leaving 22 bases not matched to a gene.

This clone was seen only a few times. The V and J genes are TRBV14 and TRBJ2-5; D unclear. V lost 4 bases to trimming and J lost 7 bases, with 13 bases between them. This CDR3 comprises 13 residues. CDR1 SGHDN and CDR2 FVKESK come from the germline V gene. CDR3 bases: TGTGCCAGCAGCCGCCAGGTGGATGCGACCCAGTACTTC. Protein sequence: CASSRQVDATQYF. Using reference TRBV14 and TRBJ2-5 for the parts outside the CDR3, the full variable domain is EAGVTQFPSHSVIEKGQTVTLRCDPISGHDNLYWYRRVMGKEIKFLLHFVKESKQDESGMPNNRFLAERTGGTYSTLKVQPAELEDSGVYFCASSRQVDATQYFGPGTRLLVL.

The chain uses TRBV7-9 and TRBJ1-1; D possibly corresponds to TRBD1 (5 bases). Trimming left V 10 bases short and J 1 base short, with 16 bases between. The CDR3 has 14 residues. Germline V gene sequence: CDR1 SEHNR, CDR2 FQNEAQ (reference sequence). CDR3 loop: CATGRVAANTEAFF. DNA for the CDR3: TGTGCCACAGGCAGGGTTGCGGCGAACACTGAAGCTTTCTTT.

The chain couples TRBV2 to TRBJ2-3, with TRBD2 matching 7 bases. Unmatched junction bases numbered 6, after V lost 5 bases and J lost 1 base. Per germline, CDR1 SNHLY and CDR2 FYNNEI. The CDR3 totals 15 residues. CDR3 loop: CASSFERGRTDTQYF. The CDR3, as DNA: TGTGCCAGCAGTTTTGAGCGGGGCCGCACAGATACGCAGTATTTT.

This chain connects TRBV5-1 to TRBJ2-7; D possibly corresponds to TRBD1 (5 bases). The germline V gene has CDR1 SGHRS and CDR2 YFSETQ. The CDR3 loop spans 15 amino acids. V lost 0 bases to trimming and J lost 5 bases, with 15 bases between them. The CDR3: CASSLGAGSINEQYF. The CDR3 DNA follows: TGCGCCAGCAGCTTGGGGGCAGGGTCGATTAACGAGCAGTACTTC. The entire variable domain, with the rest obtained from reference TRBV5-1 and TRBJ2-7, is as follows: KAGVTQTPRYLIKTRGQQVTLSCSPISGHRSVSWYQQTPGQGLQFLFEYFSETQRNKGNFPGRFSGRQFSNSRSEMNVSTLELGDSALYLCASSLGAGSINEQYFGPGTRLTVT.

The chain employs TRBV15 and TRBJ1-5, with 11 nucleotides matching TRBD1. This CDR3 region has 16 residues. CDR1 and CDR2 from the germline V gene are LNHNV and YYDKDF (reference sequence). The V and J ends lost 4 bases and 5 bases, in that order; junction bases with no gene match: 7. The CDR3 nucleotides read TGTGCCACCAGCATAGGACAGGGGGCATTTTATCAGCCCCAGCATTTT. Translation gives CATSIGQGAFYQPQHF.

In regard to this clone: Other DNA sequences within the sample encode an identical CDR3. This chain's CDR3 is CASSQGRTGQETQYF. The CDR3 DNA sequence: TGTGCCAGCAGCCAAGGCCGGACAGGGCAGGAGACCCAGTACTTC. The rearrangement uses TRBV14 and TRBJ2-5; 8 nucleotides match TRBD1. From germline, CDR1 is SGHDN and CDR2 FVKESK. Trimming removed 1 base from V and 5 bases from J; junction bases left unmatched: 6. This CDR3 contains 15 residues.

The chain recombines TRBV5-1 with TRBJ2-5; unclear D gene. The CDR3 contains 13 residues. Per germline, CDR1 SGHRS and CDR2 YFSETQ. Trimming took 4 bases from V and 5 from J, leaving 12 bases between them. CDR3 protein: CASSLDGGETQYF. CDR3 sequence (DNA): TGCGCCAGCAGCCTGGACGGCGGCGAGACCCAGTACTTC.

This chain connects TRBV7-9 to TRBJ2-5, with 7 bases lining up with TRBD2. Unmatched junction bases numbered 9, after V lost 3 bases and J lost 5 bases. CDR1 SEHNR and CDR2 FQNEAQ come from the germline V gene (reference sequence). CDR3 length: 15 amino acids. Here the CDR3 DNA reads TGTGCCAGCAGCTTCTACCTAGCGGCGGGGGAGACCCAGTACTTC. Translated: CASSFYLAAGETQYF.

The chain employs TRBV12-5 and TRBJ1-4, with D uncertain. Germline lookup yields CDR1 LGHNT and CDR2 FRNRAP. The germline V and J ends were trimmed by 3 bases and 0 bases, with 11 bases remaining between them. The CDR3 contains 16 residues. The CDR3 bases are TGTGCTAGTGGTTTCGGTGGTATGACAACTAATGAAAAACTGTTTTTT. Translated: CASGFGGMTTNEKLFF.

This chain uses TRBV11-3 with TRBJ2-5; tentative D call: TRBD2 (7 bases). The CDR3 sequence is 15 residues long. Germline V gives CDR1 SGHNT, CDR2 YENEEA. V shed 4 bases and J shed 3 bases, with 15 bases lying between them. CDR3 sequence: CASSSGLGGKETQYF. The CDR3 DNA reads TGTGCCAGCAGCTCAGGACTAGGGGGAAAAGAGACCCAGTACTTC.

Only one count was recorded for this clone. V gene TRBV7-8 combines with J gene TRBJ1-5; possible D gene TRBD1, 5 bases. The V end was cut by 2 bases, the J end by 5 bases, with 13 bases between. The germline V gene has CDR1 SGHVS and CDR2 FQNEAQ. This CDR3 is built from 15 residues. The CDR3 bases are TGTGCCAGCAGCTTATTTAGGGGAATGGATCAGCCCCAGCATTTT. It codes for CASSLFRGMDQPQHF.

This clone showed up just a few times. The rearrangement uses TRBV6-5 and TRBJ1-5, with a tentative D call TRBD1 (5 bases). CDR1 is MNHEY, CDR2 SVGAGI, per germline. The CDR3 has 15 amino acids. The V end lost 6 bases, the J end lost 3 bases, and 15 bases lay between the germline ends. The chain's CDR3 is CASSPRRGTNQPQHF. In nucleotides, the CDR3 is TGTGCCAGCAGCCCGCGACGGGGGACCAATCAGCCCCAGCATTTT.

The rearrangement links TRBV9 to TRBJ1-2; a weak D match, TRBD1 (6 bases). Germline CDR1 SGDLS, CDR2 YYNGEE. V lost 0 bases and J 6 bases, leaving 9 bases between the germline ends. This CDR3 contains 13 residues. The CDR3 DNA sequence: TGTGCCAGCAGCGTAGCAGGGGCAAATGGCTACACCTTC. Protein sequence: CASSVAGANGYTF.

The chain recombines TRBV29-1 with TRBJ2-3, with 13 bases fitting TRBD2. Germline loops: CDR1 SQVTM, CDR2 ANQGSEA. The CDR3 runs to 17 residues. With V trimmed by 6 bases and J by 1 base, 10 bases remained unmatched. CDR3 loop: CSVPGTSGEGGTDTQYF. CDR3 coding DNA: TGCAGCGTCCCCGGGACTAGCGGGGAAGGAGGCACAGATACGCAGTATTTT.

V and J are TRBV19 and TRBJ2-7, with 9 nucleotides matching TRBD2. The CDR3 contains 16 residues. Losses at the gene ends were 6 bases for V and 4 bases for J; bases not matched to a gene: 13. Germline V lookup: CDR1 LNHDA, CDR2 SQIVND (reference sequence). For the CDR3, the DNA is TGTGCCAGTAGCCCCGGTCCAGCGGGGGGTCCGTACGAGCAGTACTTC. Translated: CASSPGPAGGPYEQYF.

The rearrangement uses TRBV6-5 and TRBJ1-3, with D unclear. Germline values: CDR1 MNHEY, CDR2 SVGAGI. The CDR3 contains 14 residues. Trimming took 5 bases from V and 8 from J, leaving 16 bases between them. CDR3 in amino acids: CASSGEGTWDTIYF. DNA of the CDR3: TGTGCCAGCAGTGGGGAGGGAACCTGGGACACCATATATTTT.

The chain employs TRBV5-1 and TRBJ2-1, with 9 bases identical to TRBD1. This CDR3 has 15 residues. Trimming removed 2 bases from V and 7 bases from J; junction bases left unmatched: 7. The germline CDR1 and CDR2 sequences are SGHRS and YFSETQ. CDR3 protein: CASSLGQGTPNEQFF. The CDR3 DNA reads TGCGCCAGCAGCTTAGGACAGGGGACTCCAAATGAGCAGTTCTTC.

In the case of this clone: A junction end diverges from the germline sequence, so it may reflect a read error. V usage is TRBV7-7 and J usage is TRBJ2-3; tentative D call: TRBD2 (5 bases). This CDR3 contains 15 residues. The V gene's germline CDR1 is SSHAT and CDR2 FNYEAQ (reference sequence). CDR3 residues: CASSPRPGSTDTQYF. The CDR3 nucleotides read TGTGCTAGCAGCCCCAGGCCGGGGAGCACAGATACGCAGTATTTT.

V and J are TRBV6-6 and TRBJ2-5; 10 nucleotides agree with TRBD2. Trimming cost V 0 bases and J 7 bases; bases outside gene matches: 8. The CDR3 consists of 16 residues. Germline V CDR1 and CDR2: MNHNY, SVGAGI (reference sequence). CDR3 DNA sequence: TGTGCCAGCAGTTACTCGGGGACTAGCGCCTCCGTGACCCAGTACTTC. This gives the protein CASSYSGTSASVTQYF.

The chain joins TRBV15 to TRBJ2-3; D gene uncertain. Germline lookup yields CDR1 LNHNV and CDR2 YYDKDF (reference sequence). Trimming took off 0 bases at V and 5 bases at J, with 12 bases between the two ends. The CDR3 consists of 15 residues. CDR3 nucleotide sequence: TGTGCCACCAGCAGAGATTATTTAGTAGAAGATACGCAGTATTTT. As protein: CATSRDYLVEDTQYF.

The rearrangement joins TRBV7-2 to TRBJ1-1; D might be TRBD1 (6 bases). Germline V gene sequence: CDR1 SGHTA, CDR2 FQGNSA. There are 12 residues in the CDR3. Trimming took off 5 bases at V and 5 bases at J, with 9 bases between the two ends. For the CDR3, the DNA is TGTGCCAGCAGCCCACAGGGAACTGAAGCTTTCTTT. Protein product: CASSPQGTEAFF.

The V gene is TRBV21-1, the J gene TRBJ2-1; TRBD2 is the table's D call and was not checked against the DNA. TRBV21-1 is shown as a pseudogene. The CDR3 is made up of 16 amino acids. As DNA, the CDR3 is TGTGCCAGCAGCATCTCAAGACTAGCGGGGGAAATTAGAGGGTTCTTC. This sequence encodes CASSISRLAGEIRGFF.

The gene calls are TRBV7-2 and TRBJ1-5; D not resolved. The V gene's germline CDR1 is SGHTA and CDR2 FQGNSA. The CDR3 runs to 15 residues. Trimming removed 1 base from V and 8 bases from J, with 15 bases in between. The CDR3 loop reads CASSLGVGAQKPQHF. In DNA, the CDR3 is TGTGCCAGCAGCTTAGGAGTAGGAGCCCAAAAGCCCCAGCATTTT.

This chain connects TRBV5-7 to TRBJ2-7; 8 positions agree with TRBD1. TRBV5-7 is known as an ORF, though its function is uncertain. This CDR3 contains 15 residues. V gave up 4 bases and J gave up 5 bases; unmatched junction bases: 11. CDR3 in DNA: TGTGCCAGCAGCCCAGGGACAGGATCTCTGGACGAGCAGTACTTC. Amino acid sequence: CASSPGTGSLDEQYF.

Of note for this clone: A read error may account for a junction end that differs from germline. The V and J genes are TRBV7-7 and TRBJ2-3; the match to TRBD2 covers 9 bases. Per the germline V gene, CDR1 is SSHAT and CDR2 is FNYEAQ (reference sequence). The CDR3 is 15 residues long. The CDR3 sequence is CASSSGTSRTDTQYF. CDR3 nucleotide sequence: TGTGCTAGCAGCTCTGGGACTAGCCGCACAGATACGCAGTATTTT.